This T cell receptor (beta chain) was found in a study of cytomegalovirus exposure and HLA in healthy donors. Study-wide findings and caveats: Sequencing likely generated an artifact that appeared as a cluster of highly shared sequence variants.

PCR involved 60 Vbeta and 13 Jbeta primers. TCRdb's copy holds only in-frame clones and misses some; the assay was immunoSEQ multiplex PCR. Of approximately 150,000 clones in the sample, roughly four fifths were seen once. Concerning this clone itself: Its antigen remains unknown.

Germline CDR1 reads SGHDN; CDR2 reads FVKESK. The CDR3 is 20 residues long. The junction had 14 bases not matched to a gene; V was cut back by 1 base and J by 6 bases. The sequenced sample consisted of PBMCs. The clonotype originates from a woman between 40 and 50 years old in good health and CMV-seronegative. The genes are TRBV14 and TRBJ2-2; 13 nucleotides align to TRBD2. This chain's CDR3 is CASSQVWPGLAGRLAGELFF. In nucleotides, the CDR3 is TGTGCCAGCAGCCAAGTTTGGCCGGGACTAGCGGGAAGGTTAGCCGGGGAGCTGTTTTTT.